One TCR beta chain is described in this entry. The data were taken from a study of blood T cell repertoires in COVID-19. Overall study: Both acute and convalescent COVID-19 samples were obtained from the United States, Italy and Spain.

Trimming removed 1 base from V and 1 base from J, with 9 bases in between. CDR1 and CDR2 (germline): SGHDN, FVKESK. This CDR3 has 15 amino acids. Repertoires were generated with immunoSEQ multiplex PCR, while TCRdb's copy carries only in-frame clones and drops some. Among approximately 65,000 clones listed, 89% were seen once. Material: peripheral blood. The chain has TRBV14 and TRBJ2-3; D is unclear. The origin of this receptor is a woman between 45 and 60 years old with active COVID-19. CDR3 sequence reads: CASSQGLWGTDTQYF. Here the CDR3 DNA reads TGTGCCAGCAGCCAAGGACTCTGGGGCACAGATACGCAGTATTTT.